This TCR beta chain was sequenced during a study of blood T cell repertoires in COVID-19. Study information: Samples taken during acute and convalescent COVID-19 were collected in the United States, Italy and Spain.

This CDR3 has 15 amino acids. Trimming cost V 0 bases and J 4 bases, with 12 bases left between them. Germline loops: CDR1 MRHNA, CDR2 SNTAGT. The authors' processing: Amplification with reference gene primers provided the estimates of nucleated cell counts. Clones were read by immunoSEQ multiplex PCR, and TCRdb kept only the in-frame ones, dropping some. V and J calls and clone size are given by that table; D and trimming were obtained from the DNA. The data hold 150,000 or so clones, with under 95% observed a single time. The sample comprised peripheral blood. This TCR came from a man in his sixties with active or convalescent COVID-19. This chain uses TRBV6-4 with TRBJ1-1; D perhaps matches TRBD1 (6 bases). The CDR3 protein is CASSDSWGGGTEAFF. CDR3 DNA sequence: TGTGCCAGCAGTGACTCGTGGGGAGGGGGCACTGAAGCTTTCTTT.